Each of the 8 T cell receptor beta chains below was sequenced from the same sample in a study of glioma-infiltrating T cells. Using RNA template, CDR3s of TCR alpha and beta were amplified with iRepertoire arm-PCR. Using its own MiXCR run on the multiplex PCR reads, TCRdb lists one record per CDR3 protein. The sample holds around 120,000 distinct CDR3 sequences, under 30% seen once. Sequencing was performed on glioma tissue, nonneoplastic brain tissue, or PBMCs (not recorded which). All receptors come from a human donor with low-grade glioma or glioblastoma, undergoing nonglioma brain surgery, or in good health (not recorded which).

The V call is TRBV14, the J call TRBJ1-1; maybe TRBD1 (6 bases). The CDR3 is 16 amino acids. V gave up 1 base and J gave up 3 bases, with 15 bases separating them. CDR1 is SGHDN, CDR2 FVKESK, per germline. The CDR3, as DNA: TGTGCCAGCAGCCAAGGATGGATCAGGGGTGACACTGAAGCTTTCTTT. As protein: CASSQGWIRGDTEAFF.

The chain has TRBV7-9 and TRBJ2-3, with 9 nucleotides matching TRBD2. V lost 3 bases, J lost 2 bases, and 3 bases stayed unmatched. Per germline, CDR1 SEHNR and CDR2 FQNEAQ (reference sequence). There are 15 residues in the CDR3. CDR3 bases: TGTGCCAGCAGCTTGGGGACTAGCAACACAGATACGCAGTATTTT. Translation: CASSLGTSNTDTQYF.

In its sample, this clonotype was seen once. The chain has TRBV29-1 and TRBJ1-5; unclear D gene. Germline CDR1 SQVTM, CDR2 ANQGSEA. This CDR3 is built from 14 residues. With 6 bases removed from V and 2 bases from J, the gap between germline ends came to 14 bases. CDR3 protein: CSVNTGNGNQPQHF. As DNA, the CDR3 is TGCAGCGTCAATACGGGGAACGGCAATCAGCCCCAGCATTTT.

The chain links TRBV6-1 to TRBJ1-2, with TRBD1 as a possible D gene (6 bases). Trimming shortened V by 3 bases and J by 3 bases, and 14 bases separated the two germline ends. CDR1 and CDR2 (germline): MNHNS, SASEGT. The CDR3 length is 15 residues. The CDR3 spells CASSDLQGGDYGYTF. CDR3 nucleotides: TGTGCCAGCAGTGACTTACAGGGCGGTGACTATGGCTACACCTTC.

The table lists this clonotype with a few counts. The rearrangement links TRBV11-2 to TRBJ1-1, with TRBD1 matching 9 bases. V gave up 4 bases and J gave up 5 bases; unmatched junction bases: 5. Germline CDR1 SGHAT, CDR2 FQNNGV. The CDR3 is made up of 14 amino acids. The DNA for the CDR3 is TGTGCCAGCAGCTCCCGACAGGGGGTGACTGAAGCTTTCTTT. Translated: CASSSRQGVTEAFF.

This clonotype was seen a single time. A much larger clone sits a single nucleotide away, making a read error possible. This chain links TRBV7-2 with TRBJ2-1; 8 bases are shared with TRBD2. The CDR3 is made up of 12 amino acids. Germline CDR1 and CDR2: SGHTA and FQGNSA. The CDR3 here is CASRLAGNEQFF. DNA of the CDR3: TGTGCCAGCAGATTAGCGGGAAATGAGCAGTTCTTC.

The gene calls are TRBV14 and TRBJ1-2; D uncertain. Germline V lookup: CDR1 SGHDN, CDR2 FVKESK. CDR3 length equals 13 residues. Deletions cut 0 bases from V and 8 bases from J, with 10 bases between. The CDR3, as DNA: TGTGCCAGCAGCCAAGACCGGGTGGGGGGCTACACCTTC. Translation: CASSQDRVGGYTF.

This clonotype was counted at least ten times. Its ends do not fully match the called genes, so a read error is possible. V usage is TRBV27 and J usage is TRBJ1-5; D unclear. This CDR3 is 14 amino acids long. Germline CDR1 is MNHEY and CDR2 is SMNVEV (reference sequence). CDR3 in amino acids: CASSFVGYDQPQHF. The CDR3 DNA reads TGTGCCAGCAGTTTTGTCGGCTACGATCAACCCCAGCATTTT.